This T cell receptor beta chain was sequenced during a study of CD8+ T cells in alopecia areata. Study summary: In an open-label trial, patients got 5 to 10 mg tofacitinib twice daily.

V shed 0 bases and J shed 4 bases, with 18 bases lying between them. Germline CDR1 reads SEHNR; CDR2 reads FQNEAQ (reference sequence). The CDR3 sequence is 18 residues long. For this clone: The antigen remains unidentified.

Treatment noted: oral pan-JAK inhibitor, 5-10 mg twice daily. In alopecia areata patients, both lesional scalp punch biopsies and peripheral blood were collected. PBMCs served as the source from which CD4+ and CD8+ T cells were sorted. Regarding the study as a whole: Within the top 100, expanded CD8+ clones significantly decreased with tofacitinib, as did scalp clonality.

Extracted RNA was reverse transcribed into cDNA, the sequencing template. Some clones are missing from TCRdb's copy, which holds only in-frame ones; the method was immunoSEQ multiplex PCR. The profile shows roughly 110,000 clones, 84% of them singletons. This TCR was sampled from a human donor with alopecia areata. Source: CD8+ T cells sorted from blood, taken at week 24, from a patient treated with tofacitinib. The gene calls are TRBV7-9 and TRBJ2-2, with TRBD2 as a possible D gene (5 bases). The CDR3 nucleotides are TGTGCCAGCAGCTTAGCCACAGCCCCCCATGGGAGCACCGGGGAGCTGTTTTTT. Amino acid sequence: CASSLATAPHGSTGELFF.